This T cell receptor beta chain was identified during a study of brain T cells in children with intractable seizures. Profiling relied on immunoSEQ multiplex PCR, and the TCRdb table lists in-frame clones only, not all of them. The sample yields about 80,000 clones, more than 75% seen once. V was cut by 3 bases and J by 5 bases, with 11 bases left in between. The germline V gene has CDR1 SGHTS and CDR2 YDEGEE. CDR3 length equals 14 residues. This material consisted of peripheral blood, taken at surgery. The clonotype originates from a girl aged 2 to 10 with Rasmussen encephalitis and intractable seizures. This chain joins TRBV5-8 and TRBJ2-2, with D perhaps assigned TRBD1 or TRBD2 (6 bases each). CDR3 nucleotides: TGTGCCAGCAGCTCGGGGGCGCGGACCGGGGAGCTGTTTTTT. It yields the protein CASSSGARTGELFF.